The T cell receptor beta chain described here comes from a study of spatial heterogeneity in lung cancer. TCRdb reprocessed the 5' RACE reads with MiXCR, giving one entry per CDR3 protein. The sample has around 92,000 distinct CDR3 sequences, over 9.5% seen once. Trimming stripped 6 bases from V and 7 bases from J, with 11 bases between. The V gene's germline CDR1 is SGHTA and CDR2 FQGNSA. This CDR3 contains 12 residues. The time point denotes: sample taken at primary tumor resection. This specimen was PBMCs, taken at surgery. This clonotype was obtained from a male donor with early-stage non-small cell lung cancer. This chain uses TRBV7-2 with TRBJ2-3; no clear D gene. The CDR3 protein is CASSLNTNTQYF. CDR3 coding DNA: TGTGCCAGCAGTCTCAACACGAATACGCAGTATTTT.